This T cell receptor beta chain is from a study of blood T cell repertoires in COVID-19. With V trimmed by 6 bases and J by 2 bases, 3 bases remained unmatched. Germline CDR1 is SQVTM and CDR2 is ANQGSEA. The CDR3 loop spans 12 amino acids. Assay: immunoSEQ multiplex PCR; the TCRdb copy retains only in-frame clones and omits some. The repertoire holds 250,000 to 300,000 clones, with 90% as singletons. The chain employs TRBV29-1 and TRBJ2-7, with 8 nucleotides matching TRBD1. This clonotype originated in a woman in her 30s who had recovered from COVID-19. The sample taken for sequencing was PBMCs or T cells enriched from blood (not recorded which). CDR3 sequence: CSVPGQAYEQYF. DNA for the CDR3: TGCAGCGTACCGGGACAGGCCTACGAGCAGTACTTC.